These T cell receptor beta chains were read from a single sample in a study of spatial heterogeneity in lung cancer. MiXCR was run by TCRdb on the 5' RACE reads, yielding one entry per CDR3 protein. The sample carries tens of thousands of distinct CDR3 sequences, approximately 21% recorded once. The sequencing used PBMCs, collected at surgery. Receptors were obtained from a male donor with early-stage non-small cell lung cancer. CDR3s include the opening cysteine and the closing phenylalanine or tryptophan. A D gene is named only where the DNA matches it firmly. The listing skips clone size in some rows; elsewhere it reads once, few, many or a size class.

D	size	length	V	J	CDR3	DNA
TRBD2	few	16	TRBV7-9	TRBJ2-3	CASSLALAEITDTQYF	TGTGCCAGCAGCTTAGCACTAGCGGAAATCACAGATACGCAGTATTTT
.	.	13	TRBV29-1	TRBJ2-5	CSVVQNPQETQYF	TGCAGCGTTGTGCAAAACCCCCAAGAGACCCAGTACTTC
TRBD1	.	15	TRBV4-1	TRBJ1-6	CASSNRQGSDSPLHF	TGCGCCAGCAGCAATCGACAGGGGTCGGATTCACCCCTCCACTTT
.	.	14	TRBV6-6	TRBJ1-2	CASSYRGSSYGYTF	TGTGCCAGCAGTTACCGGGGGAGCAGCTATGGCTACACCTTC
.	few	14	TRBV7-2	TRBJ1-1	CASSLEGYVTEAFF	TGTGCCAGCAGCTTAGAAGGCTACGTGACTGAAGCTTTCTTT
.	.	15	TRBV4-2	TRBJ1-5	CASSQVWDIDQPQHF	TGTGCCAGCAGCCAAGTTTGGGACATAGATCAGCCCCAGCATTTT
TRBD2	many	14	TRBV27	TRBJ2-3	CASSFILAGDTQYF	TGTGCCAGCAGTTTCATCCTAGCGGGAGATACGCAGTATTTT
TRBD1	few	15	TRBV18	TRBJ1-1	CASSPPQGGGTEAFF	TGTGCCAGCTCACCACCACAGGGGGGTGGGACTGAAGCTTTCTTT
.	few	12	TRBV7-9	TRBJ2-7	CASSLVDHGQYF	TGTGCCAGCAGCTTAGTGGACCACGGGCAGTACTTC
.	.	16	TRBV7-6	TRBJ2-1	CASSPRTGSSYNEQFF	TGTGCCAGCAGCCCGAGGACGGGTAGCTCCTACAATGAGCAGTTCTTC
TRBD1	.	15	TRBV27	TRBJ2-5	CASSSGQGGQETQYF	TGTGCCAGCAGTTCCGGACAGGGGGGCCAAGAGACCCAGTACTTC
.	.	15	TRBV11-2	TRBJ1-1	CASSSSDRLNTEAFF	TGTGCCAGCAGCTCCTCGGACAGATTGAACACTGAAGCTTTCTTT
.	.	14	TRBV2	TRBJ1-4	CASSDLDLGEKLFF	TGTGCCAGCAGTGATTTGGACCTGGGGGAAAAACTGTTTTTT
.	.	12	TRBV28	TRBJ2-3	CVSSPSTDTQYF	TGTGTCAGCAGCCCCTCCACAGATACGCAGTATTTT